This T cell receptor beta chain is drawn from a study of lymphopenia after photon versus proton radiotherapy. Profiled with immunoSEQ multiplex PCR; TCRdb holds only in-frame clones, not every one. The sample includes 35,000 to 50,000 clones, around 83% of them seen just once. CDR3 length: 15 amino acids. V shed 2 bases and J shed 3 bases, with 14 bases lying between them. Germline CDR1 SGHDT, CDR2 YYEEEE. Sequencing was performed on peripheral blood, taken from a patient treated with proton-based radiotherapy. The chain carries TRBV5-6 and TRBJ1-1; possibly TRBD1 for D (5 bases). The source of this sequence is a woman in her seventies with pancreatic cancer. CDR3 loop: CASSFRGVGDTEAFF. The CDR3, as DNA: TGTGCCAGCAGCTTTCGGGGGGTTGGCGACACTGAAGCTTTCTTT.